Listed below are T cell receptor beta chains from one sample, sequenced in a study of beta chain features in type 1 diabetes. Some clones are missing from TCRdb's copy, which holds only in-frame ones; the method was immunoSEQ multiplex PCR. Altogether some 170,000 clones are present, approximately 62% being singletons, with the ten largest covering about 0.089%. Sequencing used naive CD4+ T cells from blood. The receptor source for this set is a man aged 25-45 years with type 1 diabetes. Both conserved end residues are part of each CDR3. Fields, in order: CDR3 protein, clone size, J gene, V gene. Not every row has a clone size; where given, it reads once, few, many or a size class.

cdr3_aa: CASSLLLVHNEQFF; clone_size: once; j_call: TRBJ2-1; v_call: TRBV7-9
cdr3_aa: CAWSAESNQPQHF; clone_size: once; j_call: TRBJ1-5; v_call: TRBV30
cdr3_aa: CASSVGLAEIYNEQFF; clone_size: -; j_call: TRBJ2-1; v_call: TRBV9
cdr3_aa: CASSQFGGEQFF; clone_size: few; j_call: TRBJ2-1; v_call: TRBV23-1
cdr3_aa: CASSLGLADGDTQYF; clone_size: -; j_call: TRBJ2-3; v_call: TRBV7-9
cdr3_aa: CASSPGGYTDTQYF; clone_size: few; j_call: TRBJ2-3; v_call: TRBV9
cdr3_aa: CASNSWVEDTQYF; clone_size: -; j_call: TRBJ2-3; v_call: TRBV9
cdr3_aa: CSVIRTESSYEQYF; clone_size: -; j_call: TRBJ2-7; v_call: TRBV29-1
cdr3_aa: CSVDQGFNEKLFF; clone_size: -; j_call: TRBJ1-4; v_call: TRBV29-1
cdr3_aa: CASSQRTGPNSPLHF; clone_size: -; j_call: TRBJ1-6; v_call: TRBV13
cdr3_aa: CASSPYGYSPLHF; clone_size: -; j_call: TRBJ1-6; v_call: TRBV4-3
cdr3_aa: CASRLTGSGANVLTF; clone_size: -; j_call: TRBJ2-6; v_call: TRBV7-2
cdr3_aa: CASSASTDTQYF; clone_size: -; j_call: TRBJ2-3; v_call: TRBV9
cdr3_aa: CASSLEAKGEQFF; clone_size: few; j_call: TRBJ2-1; v_call: TRBV7-9
cdr3_aa: CASSETGLSNQPQHF; clone_size: -; j_call: TRBJ1-5; v_call: TRBV2
cdr3_aa: CASSPSGRGGETQYF; clone_size: -; j_call: TRBJ2-5; v_call: TRBV7-9
cdr3_aa: CASSPPSTDTQYF; clone_size: once; j_call: TRBJ2-3; v_call: TRBV18
cdr3_aa: CASSPGGYEQYF; clone_size: -; j_call: TRBJ2-7; v_call: TRBV7-2
cdr3_aa: CSGEDIGYEQYF; clone_size: few; j_call: TRBJ2-7; v_call: TRBV29-1
cdr3_aa: CSVGALGETQYF; clone_size: few; j_call: TRBJ2-5; v_call: TRBV29-1
cdr3_aa: CSVDGDSGSYEQYF; clone_size: few; j_call: TRBJ2-7; v_call: TRBV29-1
cdr3_aa: CASSYSVGQGSNEQFF; clone_size: -; j_call: TRBJ2-1; v_call: TRBV6-5
cdr3_aa: CASSGTYEQYF; clone_size: few; j_call: TRBJ2-7; v_call: TRBV25-1